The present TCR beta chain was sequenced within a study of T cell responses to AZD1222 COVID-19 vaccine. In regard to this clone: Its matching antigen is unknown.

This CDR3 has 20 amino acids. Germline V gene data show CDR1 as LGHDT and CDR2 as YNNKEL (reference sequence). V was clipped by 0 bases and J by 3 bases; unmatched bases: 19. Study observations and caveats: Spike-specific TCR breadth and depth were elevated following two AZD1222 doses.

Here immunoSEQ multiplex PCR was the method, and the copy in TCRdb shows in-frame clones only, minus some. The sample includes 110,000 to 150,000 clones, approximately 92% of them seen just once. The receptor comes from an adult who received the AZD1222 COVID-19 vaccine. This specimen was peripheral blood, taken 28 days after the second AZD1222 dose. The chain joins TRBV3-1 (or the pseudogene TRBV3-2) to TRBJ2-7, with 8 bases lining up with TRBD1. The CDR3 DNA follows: TGTGCCAGCAGCCAAGATTACCGGGACAGGTCTGACTTACCTCGCTACGAGCAGTACTTC. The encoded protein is CASSQDYRDRSDLPRYEQYF.